This T cell receptor beta chain was documented in a study of type 1 and type 2 diabetes patients. As for the study in general: A total of around 20 million paired-end reads came from the whole study.

Anyone with other autoimmune disease or infection in the prior four weeks was excluded. Peripheral blood, approximately 9.6 milliliters per participant, was collected. The PCR template was genomic DNA. The TCR beta CDR3 region was amplified using 30 forward and 13 reverse primers. MiXCR was run by TCRdb on the multiplex PCR reads, yielding one entry per CDR3 protein. Of under 300,000 distinct CDR3 sequences in the sample, approximately 50% are singletons; the top ten hold about an eighth. With 6 bases clipped from V and 5 bases from J, the junction kept 13 bases outside the gene matches. Looked up from germline, CDR1 is MGHDK and CDR2 is SYGVNS. The CDR3 length is 16 residues.

The material sequenced was peripheral blood mononuclear cells (PBMCs). J is TRBJ2-7 and V is TRBV25-1; 10 nucleotides align to TRBD2. This TCR was sampled from a man younger than 35 with type 2 diabetes. The CDR3 sequence is CASSALSAGGPDEQYF. As DNA, the CDR3 is TGTGCCAGCAGCGCTCTCTCAGCGGGAGGGCCCGACGAGCAGTACTTC.